Listed here are 27 T cell receptor beta chains from one sample, sequenced in a study of T cells after yellow fever vaccination. One entry per CDR3 protein, called by TCRdb with MiXCR from the 5' RACE reads. The sample contains approximately 140,000 distinct CDR3 sequences, 7.7% of which appear only once. The sequenced sample was CD4+ T cells sorted from PBMCs, obtained 5 days after the yellow fever booster vaccination. The receptors were gathered from a man under 40 who received the YFV17D yellow fever vaccine.

This clonotype was detected ten times or more. The CDR3 loop reads CAISEQGSVSPLHF. The CDR3 DNA reads TGTGCCATCAGTGAGCAGGGGTCGGTCTCACCCCTCCACTTT. This chain uses TRBV10-3 with TRBJ1-6, with D tentatively TRBD1 (6 bases). This CDR3 region has 14 residues. CDR1 ENHRY and CDR2 SYGVKD come from the germline V gene. Trimming stripped 2 bases from V and 10 bases from J, with 12 bases between.

This clonotype was recorded many times. This sequence joins TRBV6-5 and TRBJ2-1; tentative D call: TRBD1 (6 bases). This CDR3 has 14 residues. V was cut by 6 bases and J by 3 bases, with 12 bases left in between. CDR1 MNHEY and CDR2 SVGAGI come from the germline V gene. The CDR3 protein is CASSLLDSYNEQFF. CDR3 in DNA: TGTGCCAGCAGCCTCCTGGACAGCTACAATGAGCAGTTCTTC.

This clonotype was recorded many times. The V call is TRBV11-2, the J call TRBJ2-4; D ambiguous. V gave up 8 bases and J gave up 6 bases, with 14 bases separating them. Germline V gene sequence: CDR1 SGHAT, CDR2 FQNNGV. The CDR3 is 13 residues long. The CDR3, as DNA: TGTGCCAGCGGCTCAGGCCCCAGAAACATTCAGTACTTC. Translated: CASGSGPRNIQYF.

This clonotype showed up many times. The chain links TRBV5-1 to TRBJ2-7; 8 positions agree with TRBD1. Germline lookup yields CDR1 SGHRS and CDR2 YFSETQ. The J segment lost 4 bases and the V segment lost 5 bases, leaving 11 bases of the junction unmatched. The CDR3 has 15 residues. The CDR3 region is CASRAGGEDGYEQYF. The CDR3 nucleotides are TGCGCCAGCAGGGCAGGGGGCGAAGATGGTTACGAGCAGTACTTC.

This clonotype was seen repeatedly, ten times or more. V and J are TRBV7-3 and TRBJ2-5, with 8 bases fitting TRBD1. The V gene's germline CDR1 is SGHTA and CDR2 FQGTGA. The CDR3 contains 13 residues. The trim removed 5 bases at V and 4 bases at J, leaving 3 bases unmatched. Here the CDR3 reads CASSEDRAETQYF. CDR3 nucleotide sequence: TGTGCCAGCAGCGAGGACAGGGCAGAGACCCAGTACTTC.

This clonotype was observed many times. The chain carries TRBV7-8 and TRBJ2-5; unclear D gene. CDR3 length equals 13 residues. Germline CDR1 and CDR2: SGHVS and FQNEAQ. The germline V and J ends were trimmed by 2 bases and 5 bases, with 9 bases remaining between them. CDR3 DNA: TGTGCCAGCAGCTTATCTTCCTGGGAGACCCAGTACTTC. Its translation is CASSLSSWETQYF.

This clonotype occurred many times. The CDR3: CASSPGLAGAADTQYF. The CDR3 DNA reads as TGTGCCAGCAGCCCCGGACTAGCGGGAGCTGCAGATACGCAGTATTTT. V gene TRBV7-9 combines with J gene TRBJ2-3, with 13 bases identical to TRBD2. Looked up from germline, CDR1 is SEHNR and CDR2 is FQNEAQ (reference sequence). V was pared by 5 bases and J by 4 bases, with 6 bases of the junction left unmatched. The CDR3 is 16 amino acids.

The sample holds many counts of this clonotype. This chain uses TRBV29-1 with TRBJ2-3; TRBD2 matches 7 bases. V lost 7 bases to trimming and J lost 4 bases; unmatched junction nucleotides: 14. The CDR3 sequence is 15 residues long. CDR1 SQVTM and CDR2 ANQGSEA come from the germline V gene. CDR3 in amino acids: CSALGLAERADTQYF. In DNA form, the CDR3 reads TGCAGCGCCCTGGGGCTAGCGGAGAGGGCAGATACGCAGTATTTT.

Ten or more counts support this clonotype. CDR3 sequence: CASSMLADTQYF. The CDR3 nucleotides read TGTGCCAGCAGTATGCTCGCGGATACGCAGTATTTT. J is TRBJ2-3 and V is TRBV7-2; D is uncertain. CDR3 length: 12 amino acids. Germline CDR1 is SGHTA and CDR2 is FQGNSA. V was cut by 6 bases and J by 6 bases, with 10 bases left in between.

The CDR3 region is CASSQLTTGELFF. The CDR3 DNA reads TGTGCCAGCAGCCAACTGACAACCGGGGAGCTGTTTTTT. The chain joins TRBV14 to TRBJ2-2; unclear D gene. This CDR3 region has 13 residues. Trimming stripped 2 bases from V and 5 bases from J, with 6 bases between. Germline values: CDR1 SGHDN, CDR2 FVKESK.

This clonotype showed up many times. The CDR3 region is CASSLWGDGTEQFF. DNA of the CDR3: TGTGCCAGCAGTTTGTGGGGGGACGGAACTGAGCAGTTCTTC. The rearrangement links TRBV28 to TRBJ2-1, with D maybe TRBD2 (6 bases). This CDR3 is built from 14 residues. V shed 3 bases and J shed 9 bases, with 15 bases lying between them. Germline V gene lookup returns CDR1 MDHEN and CDR2 SYDVKM.

This clonotype was seen ten or more times. The CDR3 spells CASSLDSNKQFF. In DNA, the CDR3 is TGTGCCAGCAGTCTGGACTCGAACAAGCAGTTCTTC. J is TRBJ2-1 and V is TRBV28; TRBD2 might be the D (5 bases). Germline CDR1 is MDHEN and CDR2 is SYDVKM. The CDR3 totals 12 residues. V was clipped by 5 bases and J by 11 bases, with 13 bases between them.

The chain links TRBV3-1 to TRBJ1-5; a weak D match, TRBD1 (5 bases). V lost 11 bases to trimming and J lost 0 bases, with 29 bases between them. CDR1 is LGHDT and CDR2 is YNNKEL in the germline V gene (reference sequence). The CDR3 has 19 amino acids. For the CDR3, the DNA is TGTGCCTTCAGCAAAATAGTAACAGGCACCCACTATAGCAATCAGCCCCAGCATTTT. Protein sequence: CAFSKIVTGTHYSNQPQHF.

This clonotype was counted at least ten times. The J gene is TRBJ2-1, the V gene TRBV7-2; D call uncertain. The CDR3 length is 11 residues. Germline CDR1 reads SGHTA; CDR2 reads FQGNSA. Trimming removed 4 bases at V and 9 bases at J, with 7 bases between. CDR3 in DNA: TGTGCCAGCAGCTCCCTCCGTGAGCAGTTCTTC. Translating it yields CASSSLREQFF.

This clonotype was counted ten times or more. The chain links TRBV7-6 to TRBJ2-7; 12 bases map to TRBD2. Germline lookup yields CDR1 SGHVS and CDR2 FNYEAQ. The CDR3 consists of 16 residues. The V and J ends lost 1 base and 7 bases, in that order; junction bases with no gene match: 8. For the CDR3, the DNA is TGTGCCAGCAGCTTAGAGACCCCCGGGACTAGCGGGGAGCAGTACTTC. Protein: CASSLETPGTSGEQYF.

This clonotype has a count of ten or more. V is TRBV6-2 or TRBV6-3 and J is TRBJ1-4; unclear D gene. Trimming cost V 0 bases and J 0 bases, with 8 bases left between them. Germline V CDR1 and CDR2: MNHEY, SVGEGT. CDR3 size: 16 residues. The CDR3 reads CASSYSKGATNEKLFF. CDR3 DNA: TGTGCCAGCAGTTACTCGAAGGGCGCAACTAATGAAAAACTGTTTTTT.

In its sample, this clonotype was seen many times. V is TRBV5-1 and J is TRBJ1-2, with 8 bases that match TRBD1. Per germline, CDR1 SGHRS and CDR2 YFSETQ. The CDR3 sequence is 13 residues long. Trimming cost V 4 bases and J 4 bases; bases outside gene matches: 3. For the CDR3, the DNA is TGCGCCAGCAGCCAAGGGACAGGCTATGGCTACACCTTC. Its protein product is CASSQGTGYGYTF.

At least ten counts were recorded for this clonotype. The chain couples TRBV20-1 to TRBJ2-5; 9 bases line up with TRBD2. This CDR3 spans 14 amino acids. The germline CDR1 and CDR2 sequences are DFQATT and SNEGSKA (reference sequence). The ends lost 0 bases at V and 4 bases at J; junction bases unmatched: 3. CDR3 DNA sequence: TGCAGTGCTAGAGAAGGCGGGAGGGCAGAGACCCAGTACTTC. It specifies CSAREGGRAETQYF.

This clonotype has ten or more counts. The chain recombines TRBV7-3 with TRBJ2-3, with D perhaps matching TRBD1 (6 bases). V shed 5 bases and J shed 0 bases, with 12 bases lying between them. Germline V gene data show CDR1 as SGHTA and CDR2 as FQGTGA. This CDR3 spans 15 amino acids. This CDR3 reads CASSHEGVSTDTQYF. As DNA, the CDR3 is TGTGCCAGCAGCCACGAGGGGGTTAGCACAGATACGCAGTATTTT.

Comments on this clonotype: A much larger clone sits a single nucleotide away, making a read error possible. The rearrangement links TRBV25-1 to TRBJ2-5, with a possible D match to TRBD1 (6 bases). Germline V lookup: CDR1 MGHDK, CDR2 SYGVNS. The CDR3 length is 15 residues. V dropped 3 bases and J dropped 2 bases, with 13 bases sitting between them. The CDR3 loop reads CASSDSGTWQETQYF. CDR3 DNA sequence: TGTGCCAGCAGTGATTCGGGGACATGGCAAGAGACCCAGTACTTC.

This clonotype has a handful of counts. The chain couples TRBV12-3 or TRBV12-4 to TRBJ2-7, with 9 bases fitting TRBD1. V trimming: 6 bases; J trimming: 7 bases; junction bases outside the gene matches: 7. The CDR3 has 13 amino acids. CDR3 in amino acids: CASRQTGGGEQYF. The CDR3 DNA reads as TGTGCCAGCAGACAGACAGGGGGAGGGGAGCAGTACTTC.

This clonotype was observed at least ten times. This sequence joins TRBV7-9 and TRBJ2-2; D gene ambiguous. The V gene's germline CDR1 is SEHNR and CDR2 FQNEAQ (reference sequence). This CDR3 is built from 14 residues. V was cut by 4 bases and J by 4 bases, with 10 bases left in between. DNA of the CDR3: TGTGCCAGCAGCTGGTGGAACAGCACCGGGGAGCTGTTTTTT. Amino acid sequence: CASSWWNSTGELFF.

This clonotype has at least ten counts. The J gene is TRBJ2-1, the V gene TRBV12-3 or TRBV12-4; D may be TRBD1 or TRBD2 (5 bases each). The length of the CDR3 is 14 residues. V gave up 6 bases and J gave up 1 base, with 10 bases separating them. The CDR3 here is CASRGVKSYNEQFF. The CDR3, as DNA: TGTGCCAGCAGGGGGGTAAAATCCTACAATGAGCAGTTCTTC.

This clonotype was seen ten or more times. V and J are TRBV20-1 and TRBJ2-5, with 8 bases lining up with TRBD2. V was pared by 4 bases and J by 7 bases, with 14 bases of the junction left unmatched. CDR3 length: 15 residues. The germline CDR1 and CDR2 sequences are DFQATT and SNEGSKA (reference sequence). The chain's CDR3 is CSATSTSGASWTQYF. The CDR3 nucleotides are TGCAGTGCTACCAGCACTAGCGGAGCTTCTTGGACCCAGTACTTC.

At least ten counts were recorded for this clonotype. As DNA, the CDR3 is TGTGCCACCAGCAGGGCGACCTACGAGCAGTACTTC. It codes for CATSRATYEQYF. The chain couples TRBV15 to TRBJ2-7; D gene ambiguous. The CDR3 runs to 12 residues. Per the germline V gene, CDR1 is LNHNV and CDR2 is YYDKDF (reference sequence). V was clipped by 3 bases and J by 2 bases, with 5 bases between them.

This sequence joins TRBV7-3 and TRBJ1-2, with TRBD1 identical over 7 bases. Trimming removed 5 bases from V and 6 bases from J; junction bases left unmatched: 6. Germline-derived CDR1 and CDR2 are SGHTA and FQGTGA. This CDR3 contains 13 residues. CDR3 coding DNA: TGTGCCAGCAGCCCCCGACAGGGAAATGGCTACACCTTC. Translated, it gives CASSPRQGNGYTF.

The table lists this clonotype with many counts. The chain employs TRBV5-5 and TRBJ1-4; the match to TRBD1 covers 7 bases. Germline V gene lookup returns CDR1 SGHKS and CDR2 YYEKEE (reference sequence). The V segment lost 4 bases and the J segment 3 bases; nucleotides outside the gene matches: 9. The CDR3 is made up of 16 amino acids. The CDR3: CASSPDRPAANEKLFF. The CDR3 DNA reads as TGTGCCAGCAGCCCGGACAGGCCAGCAGCTAATGAAAAACTGTTTTTT.